This T cell receptor (beta chain) was captured in a study of blood T cell repertoires in COVID-19. The method was immunoSEQ multiplex PCR; TCRdb's version includes in-frame clones alone and lacks a portion of them. The sample records a few hundred thousand clones, 88% being singletons. Unmatched junction bases numbered 7, after V lost 4 bases and J lost 4 bases. The CDR3 has 16 residues. From germline, CDR1 is SGHRS and CDR2 YFSETQ. Sequenced sample: PBMCs or T cells enriched from blood (not recorded which). J is TRBJ2-5 and V is TRBV5-1, with TRBD2 matching 13 bases. The sequence was obtained from a woman aged 25-40 years who had recovered from COVID-19. The CDR3 region has the DNA TGCGCCAGCAGCCAATTGACTAGCGGGGGGATAGAGACCCAGTACTTC. Translated: CASSQLTSGGIETQYF.